Shown below are 21 T cell receptor beta chains from a single sample sequenced in a study of T-cell reconstitution after alpha-beta-depleted transplantation in children. The TCRbeta library was prepared with unique molecular identifiers. In TCRdb, the PCR reads were re-called with MiXCR into one record per CDR3 protein. The sample has about 500,000 distinct CDR3 sequences, approximately 30% seen once. The sequences come from PBMCs from the stem cell graft donor, collected from the stem cell graft. The receptors shown here come from a human donor who donated a stem cell graft to a child with aplastic anemia.

V gene TRBV7-7 combines with J gene TRBJ2-5; the D call may be TRBD1 or TRBD2 (5 bases each). V was pared by 8 bases and J by 2 bases, with 21 bases between. This CDR3 comprises 16 residues. Germline loops: CDR1 SSHAT, CDR2 FNYEAQ (reference sequence). For the CDR3, the DNA is TGTGCCAGCTCCCTCGGATGGGACGCCGGACAAGAGACCCAGTACTTC. Amino acids: CASSLGWDAGQETQYF.

This clonotype has just a few counts. V gene TRBV12-3 or TRBV12-4 combines with J gene TRBJ1-1; perhaps TRBD1 as D (5 bases). The CDR3 extends over 15 amino acids. Trimming left V 10 bases short and J 0 bases short, with 18 bases between. The CDR3 sequence: CATNPGGSLNTEAFF. The CDR3, as DNA: TGTGCCACCAACCCCGGGGGGTCATTGAACACTGAAGCTTTCTTT.

The chain employs TRBV5-1 and TRBJ2-1; D is unresolved. The V end was cut by 0 bases, the J end by 8 bases, with 18 bases between. The germline V gene has CDR1 SGHRS and CDR2 YFSETQ. CDR3 length equals 16 residues. CDR3 nucleotide sequence: TGCGCCAGCAGCTTGGTGCCACGGGCGATAAGGGATGAGCAGTTCTTC. This translates into CASSLVPRAIRDEQFF.

The chain is built from TRBV7-8 and TRBJ1-2; tentatively, D is TRBD1 (5 bases). The CDR3 covers 16 residues. Germline values: CDR1 SGHVS, CDR2 FQNEAQ. Trimming took off 4 bases at V and 3 bases at J, with 18 bases between the two ends. The CDR3 loop is CASSSMGGNRHYGYTF. DNA for the CDR3: TGTGCCAGCAGCTCTATGGGGGGAAACAGACACTATGGCTACACCTTC.

This clonotype was seen a few times. The J gene is TRBJ2-3, the V gene TRBV24-1; D might be TRBD1 or TRBD2, each matching 5 bases. The CDR3 is made up of 17 amino acids. CDR1 is KGHDR and CDR2 is SFDVKD in the germline V gene. Trimming removed 0 bases from V and 3 bases from J, with 15 bases in between. The CDR3 loop reads CATSDLDSPPGTDTQYF. The CDR3 nucleotides read TGTGCCACCAGTGATTTGGACAGCCCCCCGGGAACAGATACGCAGTATTTT.

This chain uses TRBV12-3 or TRBV12-4 with TRBJ1-1; weak D call: TRBD1 (6 bases). This CDR3 has 15 residues. The V end was cut by 7 bases, the J end by 0 bases, with 15 bases between. CDR3 loop: CASIMDGTMNTEAFF. CDR3 DNA: TGTGCCAGCATCATGGACGGGACAATGAACACTGAAGCTTTCTTT.

The V call is TRBV18, the J call TRBJ2-5; D is unresolved. V was clipped by 6 bases and J by 1 base, with 9 bases between them. The V gene's germline CDR1 is KGHSH and CDR2 LQKENI. CDR3 length: 13 residues. The CDR3 nucleotides are TGTGCCAGCTCTCGCGGCAGCCAAGAGACCCAGTACTTC. It specifies CASSRGSQETQYF.

The chain joins TRBV4-3 to TRBJ1-4, with a possible D match to TRBD1 (5 bases). This CDR3 spans 14 amino acids. Per germline, CDR1 LGHNA and CDR2 YSLEER. Trimming left V 4 bases short and J 8 bases short, with 14 bases between. CDR3 amino acids: CASSPSGASEKLFF. CDR3 in DNA: TGCGCCAGCAGCCCATCCGGGGCATCGGAAAAACTGTTTTTT.

This chain joins TRBV6-2 or TRBV6-3 and TRBJ2-1, with 11 bases aligning to TRBD2. Germline V gives CDR1 MNHEY, CDR2 SVGEGT. J was trimmed by 0 bases and V by 6 bases; bases with no gene match: 10. The CDR3 covers 18 residues. CDR3 in DNA: TGTGCCAGCAGAAGTGGGACTAGCGGACTCAGCTCCTACAATGAGCAGTTCTTC. Translating gives CASRSGTSGLSSYNEQFF.

This clonotype was observed a few times. This sequence joins TRBV30 and TRBJ1-5; D is ambiguous. Trimming removed 0 bases from V and 3 bases from J, with 6 bases in between. The CDR3 length is 13 residues. CDR1 and CDR2 (germline): GTSNPN, SVGIG (reference sequence). The CDR3 here is CAWSVFDNQPQHF. The CDR3 nucleotides read TGTGCCTGGAGTGTGTTTGACAATCAGCCCCAGCATTTT.

This clonotype showed up just once. The rearrangement joins TRBV7-8 to TRBJ2-1, with D uncertain. Germline CDR1 reads SGHVS; CDR2 reads FQNEAQ. This CDR3 region has 17 residues. Trimming shortened V by 1 base and J by 9 bases, and 22 bases separated the two germline ends. The CDR3 DNA is TGTGCCAGCAGCTTAGAAGTGCAGATAGGAGCTAACAGTGAGCAGTTCTTC. It specifies CASSLEVQIGANSEQFF.

The rearrangement uses TRBV2 and TRBJ2-5; D is perhaps TRBD1 (5 bases). The germline gives CDR1 SNHLY, CDR2 FYNNEI. Trimming cost V 7 bases and J 2 bases, with 20 bases left between them. This CDR3 is built from 16 residues. CDR3 region: CASTPNGRAVQETQYF. CDR3 sequence (DNA): TGTGCCAGCACCCCCAATGGCAGGGCTGTACAAGAGACCCAGTACTTC.

This clonotype was picked up a small number of times. The V call is TRBV11-2, the J call TRBJ2-5; the D is unclear. The CDR3 is made up of 13 amino acids. The germline V gene encodes CDR1 SGHAT and CDR2 FQNNGV. Trimming removed 3 bases from V and 2 bases from J, with 7 bases in between. The CDR3 spells CASSFSTQETQYF. CDR3 bases: TGTGCCAGCAGCTTCTCCACACAAGAGACCCAGTACTTC. Full variable domain (rest looked up from reference TRBV11-2 and TRBJ2-5): EAGVAQSPRYKIIEKRQSVAFWCNPISGHATLYWYQQILGQGPKLLIQFQNNGVVDDSQLPKDRFSAERLKGVDSTLKIQPAKLEDSAVYLCASSFSTQETQYFGPGTRLLVL.

The chain recombines TRBV5-6 with TRBJ2-1, with 8 bases fitting TRBD1. This CDR3 is built from 18 residues. V shed 0 bases, J shed 0 bases, and the junction held 8 bases outside the gene matches. The germline V gene encodes CDR1 SGHDT and CDR2 YYEEEE. For the CDR3, the DNA is TGTGCCAGCAGCTTGGGGGCAGGGGGCCCCCACTCCTACAATGAGCAGTTCTTC. Its protein is CASSLGAGGPHSYNEQFF.

This clonotype was counted between two and nine times. V gene TRBV7-2 combines with J gene TRBJ1-2; D is perhaps TRBD1 (6 bases). This CDR3 has 15 residues. Trimming cost V 0 bases and J 5 bases, with 13 bases left between them. Germline V gene data show CDR1 as SGHTA and CDR2 as FQGNSA. The CDR3 loop is CASSLAFTGKYGYTF. In nucleotides, the CDR3 is TGTGCCAGCAGCTTAGCGTTTACAGGGAAGTATGGCTACACCTTC.

The rearrangement links TRBV30 to TRBJ1-5; the D gene is possibly TRBD1 (5 bases). The V and J ends lost 1 base and 0 bases respectively, with 10 bases between them. This CDR3 region has 15 residues. Germline values: CDR1 GTSNPN, CDR2 SVGIG (reference sequence). The CDR3 protein is CAWSGPGHSNQPQHF. The CDR3 region has the DNA TGTGCCTGGAGTGGGCCAGGACATAGCAATCAGCCCCAGCATTTT.

This sequence joins TRBV12-3 or TRBV12-4 and TRBJ2-1; 7 bases are shared with TRBD1. The CDR3 contains 12 residues. J was trimmed by 8 bases and V by 8 bases; bases with no gene match: 6. This CDR3 is CASGLGGDEQFF. In DNA, the CDR3 is TGTGCCAGCGGCCTAGGGGGCGATGAGCAGTTCTTC.

This clonotype was detected only a few times. V is TRBV12-3 or TRBV12-4 and J is TRBJ1-5; no definite D call. This CDR3 is 14 amino acids long. V gave up 5 bases and J gave up 3 bases, with 11 bases separating them. CDR3 sequence reads: CASSQQPYNQPQHF. The CDR3 coding sequence is TGTGCCAGCAGTCAACAGCCTTACAATCAGCCCCAGCATTTT.

This clonotype has just a few counts. The chain couples TRBV24-1 to TRBJ2-1; TRBD2 aligns across 7 bases. The CDR3 is 16 residues long. V was clipped by 5 bases and J by 8 bases; unmatched bases: 14. Germline V gives CDR1 KGHDR, CDR2 SFDVKD. The CDR3 nucleotides are TGTGCCACCAGTGGAGGAGCGGGGCCTCTAGACGATGAGCAGTTCTTC. This encodes CATSGGAGPLDDEQFF.

The chain recombines TRBV18 with TRBJ2-7; 8 bases fit TRBD2. Germline CDR1 KGHSH, CDR2 LQKENI. CDR3 length equals 16 residues. With 0 bases clipped from V and 5 bases from J, the junction kept 9 bases outside the gene matches. The CDR3 reads CASSPPSAGVWHEQYF. The CDR3 DNA sequence: TGTGCCAGCTCACCACCCTCAGCGGGAGTTTGGCACGAGCAGTACTTC.

In this sample, this clonotype turned up a few times. The gene calls are TRBV7-2 and TRBJ2-3; D gene ambiguous. This CDR3 comprises 15 residues. Per germline, CDR1 SGHTA and CDR2 FQGNSA. Trimming pared 0 bases from V and 2 bases from J, leaving 9 bases between. The CDR3, as DNA: TGTGCCAGCAGCTTAGCGCGCCCGTCCACAGATACGCAGTATTTT. This sequence encodes CASSLARPSTDTQYF.